This TCR beta chain stems from a study of cytomegalovirus exposure and HLA in healthy donors. Study-wide context: A prior study identified some 100 million unique TCR beta sequences from about 180 million T cells. Study-wide results and limits: TCR beta sequences reportedly predicted most subjects' HLA-A and HLA-B alleles accurately. Most TCR sequences were rare, but some public TCRs occurred in many donors.

Germline assignment: CDR1 SGDLS and CDR2 YYNGEE. The CDR3 is 14 residues long. The ends lost 3 bases at V and 7 bases at J; junction bases unmatched: 5. Points on this clone: Its antigen is undetermined.

60 Vbeta and 13 Jbeta primers were used in PCR. Authors' processing steps: Later analysis identified approximately 88 million unique TCR beta chains, roughly 11 million shared. TCRdb's copy holds only in-frame clones and misses some; the assay was immunoSEQ multiplex PCR. That table is the source of V, J and clone size, and D and trimming were worked out from the DNA. This table has more than 150,000 clones, over 70% appearing once. This TCR derives from a woman in her thirties in good health and CMV-seronegative. The rearrangement uses TRBV9 and TRBJ2-1, with 9 bases identical to TRBD1. Sequences were obtained from PBMCs. The CDR3 reads CASSDGTGRNEQFF. CDR3 nucleotide sequence: TGTGCCAGCAGCGATGGGACAGGGAGAAATGAGCAGTTCTTC. Full variable domain (outside the CDR3, taken from reference TRBV9 and TRBJ2-1): DSGVTQTPKHLITATGQRVTLRCSPRSGDLSVYWYQQSLDQGLQFLIQYYNGEERAKGNILERFSAQQFPDLHSELNLSSLELGDSALYFCASSDGTGRNEQFFGPGTRLTVL.